Sequencing of this T cell receptor (beta chain) was carried out in a study of blood T cell repertoires in COVID-19. This clone was seen ten or more times. Repertoires were generated with immunoSEQ multiplex PCR, while TCRdb's copy carries only in-frame clones and drops some. This sample has about 82,000 clones; 75% to 85% occur once, and the top ten carry 35% to 40%. The CDR3 spans 15 residues. The germline V gene encodes CDR1 SNHLY and CDR2 FYNNEI. The V gene end was trimmed by 4 bases and the J gene end by 7 bases; junction bases not matched to a gene: 10. Material: peripheral blood. This chain uses TRBV2 with TRBJ1-2; 9 bases are shared with TRBD1. The sequence derives from a man between 60 and 75 years old with COVID-19, enrolled during active disease. This CDR3 reads CASSGMGQGTGGYTF. Written as DNA, the CDR3 is TGTGCCAGCAGTGGGATGGGACAGGGAACGGGTGGCTACACCTTC.